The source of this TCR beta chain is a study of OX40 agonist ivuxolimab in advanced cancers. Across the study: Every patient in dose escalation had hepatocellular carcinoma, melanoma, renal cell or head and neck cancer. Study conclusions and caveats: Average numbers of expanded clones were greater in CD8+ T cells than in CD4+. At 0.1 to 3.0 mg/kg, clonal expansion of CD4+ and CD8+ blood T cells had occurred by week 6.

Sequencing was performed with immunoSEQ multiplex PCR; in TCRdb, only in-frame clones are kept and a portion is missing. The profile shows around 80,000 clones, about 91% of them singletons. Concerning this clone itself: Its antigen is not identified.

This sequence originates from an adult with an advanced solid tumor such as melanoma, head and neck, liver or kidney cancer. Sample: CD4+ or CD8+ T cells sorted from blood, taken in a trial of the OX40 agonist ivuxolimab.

CDR3 protein: CARINSGTASSYEQYF. CDR3 DNA sequence: TGTGCCAGAATCAATTCCGGGACCGCGAGCTCCTACGAGCAGTACTTC. The V and J genes are TRBV28 and TRBJ2-7, with D possibly being TRBD1 or TRBD2 (5 bases each). The germline gives CDR1 MDHEN, CDR2 SYDVKM. Between the trimmed V and J ends, which lost 9 bases and 0 bases, there was a span of 21 bases. The CDR3 has 16 residues.